Shown below are 18 T cell receptor beta chains from a single sample sequenced in a study of cytomegalovirus exposure and HLA in healthy donors. Assay: immunoSEQ multiplex PCR; the TCRdb copy retains only in-frame clones and omits some. The repertoire holds approximately 300,000 clones, with 86% as singletons. The sequencing sample was made of PBMCs. These receptors all come from a woman aged 18-29 years in good health and CMV-seronegative.

The chain is built from TRBV6-6 and TRBJ2-1; 12 nucleotides match TRBD2. V shed 6 bases and J 5 bases; nucleotides not matched to a gene: 5. The CDR3 sequence is 15 residues long. CDR1 and CDR2 from the germline V gene are MNHNY and SVGAGI (reference sequence). CDR3 loop: CASSRLAGVDNEQFF. CDR3 nucleotide sequence: TGTGCCAGCAGCCGACTAGCGGGAGTGGACAATGAGCAGTTCTTC.

This chain links TRBV5-8 with TRBJ2-3; D gene uncertain. Germline V CDR1 and CDR2: SGHTS, YDEGEE. Trimming removed 1 base at V and 3 bases at J, with 9 bases between. The CDR3 extends over 14 amino acids. The CDR3 reads CASSLRAHTDTQYF. The CDR3 region has the DNA TGTGCCAGCAGCTTGAGAGCCCATACAGATACGCAGTATTTT.

The J gene is TRBJ1-2, the V gene TRBV7-3; 8 bases line up with TRBD1. Germline V gene lookup returns CDR1 SGHTA and CDR2 FQGTGA. The CDR3 totals 17 residues. The J segment lost 7 bases and the V segment lost 4 bases, leaving 17 bases of the junction unmatched. The CDR3 loop is CASSSSRAGPDRGGYTF. DNA for the CDR3: TGTGCCAGCAGCTCATCTCGGGCGGGGCCTGACAGGGGTGGCTACACCTTC.

The chain joins TRBV7-2 to TRBJ2-4; 8 nucleotides agree with TRBD2. Per germline, CDR1 SGHTA and CDR2 FQGNSA. The trim removed 5 bases at V and 3 bases at J, leaving 18 bases unmatched. There are 19 residues in the CDR3. In DNA, the CDR3 is TGTGCCAGCAGCCCCCCGTTCGGGAGGGCCGGGTCGGGCAAAAACATTCAGTACTTC. Its translation is CASSPPFGRAGSGKNIQYF.

The V and J genes are TRBV4-3 and TRBJ1-2; D is perhaps TRBD1 (6 bases). Trimming cost V 1 base and J 1 base, with 16 bases left between them. This CDR3 has 17 amino acids. Germline V lookup: CDR1 LGHNA, CDR2 YSLEER. The CDR3 here is CASSQGFGTGINYGYTF. CDR3 nucleotide sequence: TGCGCCAGCAGCCAAGGATTTGGTACAGGGATTAACTATGGCTACACCTTC.

The chain links TRBV29-1 to TRBJ2-1; 7 bases align to TRBD2. The germline gives CDR1 SQVTM, CDR2 ANQGSEA. V shed 4 bases and J 7 bases; nucleotides not matched to a gene: 10. The CDR3 contains 14 residues. This chain's CDR3 is CSVAARLAVNEQFF. CDR3 DNA: TGCAGCGTTGCGGCGCGGCTAGCGGTTAATGAGCAGTTCTTC.

With regard to this clone: This CDR3 is also generated by other DNA sequences in the sample. The J gene is TRBJ2-5, the V gene TRBV5-1; tentatively, D is TRBD1 (5 bases). V lost 0 bases and J lost 1, with 7 bases in between. The germline V gene encodes CDR1 SGHRS and CDR2 YFSETQ. CDR3 length: 14 residues. CDR3 loop: CASSLGQGQETQYF. In nucleotides, the CDR3 is TGCGCCAGCAGCTTGGGTCAGGGCCAAGAGACCCAGTACTTC.

This clone was seen once. The rearrangement joins TRBV10-3 to TRBJ1-4, with 7 bases lining up with TRBD1. J was trimmed by 3 bases and V by 0 bases; bases with no gene match: 1. CDR1 is ENHRY, CDR2 SYGVKD, per germline. CDR3 size: 15 residues. This chain's CDR3 is CAISESTGANEKLFF. The CDR3 DNA reads as TGTGCCATCAGTGAGTCAACAGGGGCTAATGAAAAACTGTTTTTT.

V gene TRBV27 combines with J gene TRBJ2-1; TRBD2 aligns across 10 bases. V shed 7 bases, J shed 2 bases, and the junction held 8 bases outside the gene matches. The CDR3 loop spans 16 amino acids. CDR1 is MNHEY, CDR2 SMNVEV, per germline (reference sequence). CDR3 amino acids: CASTGLAVAPYNEQFF. CDR3 bases: TGTGCCAGCACCGGACTAGCGGTAGCTCCCTACAATGAGCAGTTCTTC.

V and J are TRBV6-5 and TRBJ2-4; 9 nucleotides line up with TRBD1. CDR1 MNHEY and CDR2 SVGAGI come from the germline V gene. Trimming took 8 bases from V and 7 from J; bases not matched to a gene: 9. The CDR3 length is 14 residues. This CDR3 is CASGMGQGVNIQYF. The CDR3 bases are TGTGCCAGCGGAATGGGACAGGGTGTCAACATTCAGTACTTC.

The chain recombines TRBV27 with TRBJ2-7; D ambiguous. Trimming shortened V by 3 bases and J by 0 bases, and 6 bases separated the two germline ends. CDR1 is MNHEY and CDR2 is SMNVEV in the germline V gene (reference sequence). The CDR3 has 13 amino acids. The CDR3 DNA follows: TGTGCCAGCAGTTTGTCCCGCTCCTACGAGCAGTACTTC. It yields the protein CASSLSRSYEQYF.

The gene calls are TRBV6-5 and TRBJ2-1; 7 bases map to TRBD2. CDR1 and CDR2 (germline): MNHEY, SVGAGI. The CDR3 contains 15 residues. After removal of 2 bases from V and 5 bases from J, the junction contained 6 bases not matched to a gene. This chain's CDR3 is CASSYVSGTDNEQFF. In DNA, the CDR3 is TGTGCCAGCAGTTACGTGAGCGGGACGGACAATGAGCAGTTCTTC.

The V call is TRBV2, the J call TRBJ1-1, with D possibly being TRBD1 (5 bases). Trimming pared 4 bases from V and 1 base from J, leaving 10 bases between. The CDR3 totals 14 residues. Germline V lookup: CDR1 SNHLY, CDR2 FYNNEI. CDR3 nucleotides: TGTGCCAGCAGTGTTTTGCAGGGGAACACTGAAGCTTTCTTT. Translating gives CASSVLQGNTEAFF.

This chain links TRBV5-1 with TRBJ1-3; 8 positions agree with TRBD1. CDR1 is SGHRS and CDR2 is YFSETQ in the germline V gene. The V gene end was trimmed by 0 bases and the J gene end by 1 base; junction bases not matched to a gene: 12. The CDR3 is 19 amino acids. The CDR3 protein is CASSLVAGGLALSGNTIYF. The CDR3 coding sequence is TGCGCCAGCAGCTTGGTGGCAGGGGGCCTAGCTTTGTCTGGAAACACCATATATTTT.

The rearrangement links TRBV7-2 to TRBJ2-1, with TRBD2 matching 7 bases. The CDR3 sequence is 17 residues long. Per germline, CDR1 SGHTA and CDR2 FQGNSA. V was pared by 6 bases and J by 0 bases, with 11 bases of the junction left unmatched. The CDR3, as DNA: TGTGCCAGCAGACTTACCGGGACTACGACCTCCTACAATGAGCAGTTCTTC. It yields the protein CASRLTGTTTSYNEQFF.

The chain joins TRBV7-9 to TRBJ1-1, with D unclear. This CDR3 is 15 amino acids long. Germline V CDR1 and CDR2: SEHNR, FQNEAQ (reference sequence). Trimming took 1 base from V and 6 from J, leaving 15 bases between them. The CDR3 region is CASSLGLSGVPEAFF. DNA of the CDR3: TGTGCCAGCAGCTTAGGACTCAGCGGGGTTCCTGAAGCTTTCTTT. The entire variable domain, with the rest obtained from reference TRBV7-9 and TRBJ1-1, is as follows: DTGVSQNPRHKITKRGQNVTFRCDPISEHNRLYWYRQTLGQGPEFLTYFQNEAQLEKSRLLSDRFSAERPKGSFSTLEIQRTEQGDSAMYLCASSLGLSGVPEAFFGQGTRLTVV.

The CDR3 nucleotides are TGTGCCAGCAGTGACCCCACAGGGGTGAGGGGCTACACCTTC. Translation: CASSDPTGVRGYTF. V gene TRBV25-1 combines with J gene TRBJ1-2; 7 positions match TRBD1. Losses at the gene ends were 3 bases for V and 8 bases for J; bases not matched to a gene: 9. CDR1 MGHDK and CDR2 SYGVNS come from the germline V gene. The CDR3 totals 14 residues.

The rearrangement uses TRBV28 and TRBJ1-5, with D perhaps TRBD1 (5 bases). Germline V gives CDR1 MDHEN, CDR2 SYDVKM. The V end lost 4 bases, the J end lost 2 bases, and 12 bases lay between the germline ends. The CDR3 sequence is 15 residues long. The CDR3 nucleotides are TGTGCCAGCAGTTCTCTCAGGGAGGGCAATCAGCCCCAGCATTTT. The encoded protein is CASSSLREGNQPQHF.